These 25 T cell receptor beta chains were all obtained from the same sample, sequenced in a study of beta chain features in type 1 diabetes (dated by TCRdb to the late 2010s). Library preparation employed the immunoSEQ multiplex PCR assay. The entire isolated RNA was reverse transcribed using the High Capacity cDNA Reverse Transcription Kit, and thus expressed TCRB transcripts were sequenced. In TCRdb, the immuneACCESS table is reduced to in-frame sequences with V and J assigned. These tables do not hold every clone; where another copy was compared, an unresolved V gene accounts for under half, and the others remain unexplained. For this sample there are some 140,000 clones; 7.5% to 9.5% appear just once. The top ten clones comprise approximately 0.7% of the sample. These receptors' targets are unknown. The paper's findings and limits, for the study overall: Type 1 diabetes patients showed a moderate but significant shortening of TCRB CDR3 length in all four CD4+ subsets.

The sequencing input was central memory CD4+ T cells from blood. All receptors come from a man aged 25 to 40 with type 1 diabetes.

This clone was seen a few times. The chain links TRBV7-2 to TRBJ2-7; the D is unclear. CDR1 is SGHTA and CDR2 is FQGNSA in the germline V gene. The CDR3 is made up of 13 amino acids. V lost 7 bases, J lost 5 bases, and 15 bases lay in between. The DNA for the CDR3 is TGTGCCAGCACCCTATTTAACCTGGACGAGCAGTACTTC. It translates to CASTLFNLDEQYF.

In regard to this clone: This sample includes further DNA sequences coding for the same CDR3. The rearrangement uses TRBV2 and TRBJ2-7, with D hard to call. The CDR3 extends over 11 amino acids. V was cut by 2 bases and J by 4 bases, with 3 bases left in between. The germline V gene encodes CDR1 SNHLY and CDR2 FYNNEI. CDR3 sequence: CASSELYEQYF. DNA for the CDR3: TGTGCCAGCAGTGAACTGTACGAGCAGTACTTC. Full variable domain (missing parts from reference TRBV2 and TRBJ2-7): EPEVTQTPSHQVTQMGQEVILRCVPISNHLYFYWYRQILGQKVEFLVSFYNNEISEKSEIFDDQFSVERPDGSNFTLKIRSTKLEDSAMYFCASSELYEQYFGPGTRLTVT.

V gene TRBV28 combines with J gene TRBJ1-1, with D maybe TRBD1 (6 bases). This CDR3 is built from 16 residues. CDR1 and CDR2 (germline): MDHEN, SYDVKM. V lost 7 bases and J 2 bases, leaving 20 bases between the germline ends. CDR3 coding DNA: TGTGCCAGCACCCCTATCTATAAAGGGACAAACACTGAAGCTTTCTTT. Its protein is CASTPIYKGTNTEAFF.

On this clone itself: The junction shows a germline mismatch at one end, possibly a read error. The J gene is TRBJ2-7, the V gene TRBV5-5, with TRBD1 matching over 11 bases. This CDR3 region has 16 residues. Germline CDR1 and CDR2: SGHKS and YYEKEE (reference sequence). The CDR3 spells CASRLPGQGGGYEQYF. DNA of the CDR3: TGTGCCAGCCGCTTACCGGGACAGGGGGGAGGCTACGAGCAGTACTTC.

The J gene is TRBJ2-2, the V gene TRBV2; 9 positions agree with TRBD2. CDR3 size: 16 residues. The germline gives CDR1 SNHLY, CDR2 FYNNEI. Losses at the gene ends were 6 bases for V and 0 bases for J; bases not matched to a gene: 5. Written as DNA, the CDR3 is TGTGCCAGCAGGAGACTAGCGGCCGCGAACACCGGGGAGCTGTTTTTT. This gives the protein CASRRLAAANTGELFF.

This sequence joins TRBV11-2 and TRBJ1-1, with unresolved D. The V gene lost 5 bases and the J gene lost 5 bases, with 18 bases spanning the gap. This CDR3 spans 15 amino acids. Germline lookup yields CDR1 SGHAT and CDR2 FQNNGV. The CDR3 coding sequence is TGTGCCAGCAGCCCCGACCCACTGGCGGGGACTGAAGCTTTCTTT. Encoded protein: CASSPDPLAGTEAFF. Full variable domain (rest looked up from reference TRBV11-2 and TRBJ1-1): EAGVAQSPRYKIIEKRQSVAFWCNPISGHATLYWYQQILGQGPKLLIQFQNNGVVDDSQLPKDRFSAERLKGVDSTLKIQPAKLEDSAVYLCASSPDPLAGTEAFFGQGTRLTVV.

This clone was detected a few times. The V call is TRBV5-1, the J call TRBJ1-2; 7 nucleotides line up with TRBD1. Germline V gene data show CDR1 as SGHRS and CDR2 as YFSETQ. The CDR3 extends over 13 amino acids. The V and J ends lost 2 bases and 6 bases, in that order; junction bases with no gene match: 4. The CDR3 here is CASSLTGDHGYTF. The DNA of the CDR3 is TGCGCCAGCAGCTTAACAGGGGACCATGGCTACACCTTC.

This clone was counted a few times. At one end the junction does not follow the germline gene, possibly because of a read error. The J gene is TRBJ2-5, the V gene TRBV7-7, with 14 bases aligning to TRBD2. Germline values: CDR1 SSHAT, CDR2 FNYEAQ (reference sequence). The CDR3 covers 15 residues. The CDR3, as DNA: TGTGCTAGCAGCCGACTAGCGGGGGGGGCGGAGACCCAGTACTTC. It is translated as CASSRLAGGAETQYF.

The V call is TRBV7-9, the J call TRBJ2-3; D is ambiguous. There are 12 residues in the CDR3. V was shortened by 5 bases and J by 6 bases, with 9 bases between the two germline ends. CDR1 and CDR2 (germline): SEHNR, FQNEAQ (reference sequence). The CDR3 nucleotides are TGTGCCAGCAGCCGTCCCCGGGATACGCAGTATTTT. The encoded protein is CASSRPRDTQYF.

This clone was observed a few times. The rearrangement links TRBV7-2 to TRBJ2-7; TRBD2 matches at 10 bases. V trimming: 3 bases; J trimming: 1 base; junction bases outside the gene matches: 3. The germline V gene has CDR1 SGHTA and CDR2 FQGNSA. The CDR3 runs 15 residues. In nucleotides, the CDR3 is TGTGCCAGCAGCTTCTTGACTAGCGGGTCCTACGAGCAGTACTTC. Its translation: CASSFLTSGSYEQYF.

This clone was seen only a few times. This chain uses TRBV11-2 with TRBJ1-4; D gene ambiguous. The length of the CDR3 is 14 residues. Germline-derived CDR1 and CDR2 are SGHAT and FQNNGV. Trimming shortened V by 1 base and J by 5 bases, and 8 bases separated the two germline ends. DNA of the CDR3: TGTGCCAGCAGCTTAGGGATGGAGAATGAAAAACTGTTTTTT. Its translation: CASSLGMENEKLFF.

This clone was counted once. The chain has TRBV7-2 and TRBJ2-7; 7 bases match TRBD2. This CDR3 comprises 13 residues. Germline V gene lookup returns CDR1 SGHTA and CDR2 FQGNSA. The trim removed 8 bases at V and 3 bases at J, leaving 7 bases unmatched. Here the CDR3 reads CASAWGGIYEQYF. The DNA for the CDR3 is TGTGCCAGCGCCTGGGGGGGAATCTACGAGCAGTACTTC.

This clone occurred a few times. The chain joins TRBV29-1 to TRBJ2-4; TRBD2 is a possible D gene (6 bases). There are 12 residues in the CDR3. Germline V gene sequence: CDR1 SQVTM, CDR2 ANQGSEA. The V gene lost 8 bases and the J gene lost 6 bases, with 14 bases spanning the gap. The CDR3 DNA sequence: TGCAGCTACGGAGTGGGGGGAAACATTCAGTACTTC. Amino acids: CSYGVGGNIQYF.

This clone was observed at least ten times. V gene TRBV7-2 combines with J gene TRBJ2-1, with D unclear. Germline CDR1 SGHTA, CDR2 FQGNSA. Trimming took 4 bases from V and 5 from J, leaving 12 bases between them. This CDR3 contains 14 residues. For the CDR3, the DNA is TGTGCCAGCAGCTCCTCTTACTCGGACAATGAGCAGTTCTTC. Translating gives CASSSSYSDNEQFF.

Comment on this clone: Other DNA sequences from this sample encode an identical CDR3 as well. This rearrangement joins TRBV29-1 to TRBJ2-5; D not certain. CDR1 is SQVTM, CDR2 ANQGSEA, per germline. Trimming pared 4 bases from V and 5 bases from J, leaving 8 bases between. There are 11 residues in the CDR3. CDR3 DNA sequence: TGCAGCGTTGCGAGTGAGGAGACCCAGTACTTC. Amino acids: CSVASEETQYF.

The V and J genes are TRBV30 and TRBJ1-2; no reliable D call. Per germline, CDR1 GTSNPN and CDR2 SVGIG (reference sequence). This CDR3 contains 12 residues. V was shortened by 1 base and J by 4 bases, with 7 bases between the two germline ends. For the CDR3, the DNA is TGTGCCTGGAGTGCACAGCCCTATGGCTACACCTTC. It codes for CAWSAQPYGYTF.

This clone has just a few counts. This chain links TRBV28 with TRBJ1-1; a weak D match, TRBD1 (6 bases). Per the germline V gene, CDR1 is MDHEN and CDR2 is SYDVKM. This CDR3 has 12 residues. V lost 2 bases and J 7 bases, leaving 8 bases between the germline ends. CDR3 coding DNA: TGTGCCAGCAGTTTACAGGGGCTTGAAGCTTTCTTT. Translation: CASSLQGLEAFF. The full variable domain, rest sourced from reference TRBV28 and TRBJ1-1, is DVKVTQSSRYLVKRTGEKVFLECVQDMDHENMFWYRQDPGLGLRLIYFSYDVKMKEKGDIPEGYSVSREKKERFSLILESASTNQTSMYLCASSLQGLEAFFGQGTRLTVV.

This clone has only a few counts. This chain connects TRBV11-2 to TRBJ2-1; D unclear. This CDR3 contains 16 residues. V shed 5 bases and J shed 0 bases, with 14 bases lying between them. The germline V gene has CDR1 SGHAT and CDR2 FQNNGV. The CDR3 loop reads CASSPGDGYSYNEQFF. In DNA form, the CDR3 reads TGTGCCAGCAGCCCCGGAGACGGGTACTCCTACAATGAGCAGTTCTTC. Combining the CDR3 with reference TRBV11-2 and TRBJ2-1 gives the whole variable domain EAGVAQSPRYKIIEKRQSVAFWCNPISGHATLYWYQQILGQGPKLLIQFQNNGVVDDSQLPKDRFSAERLKGVDSTLKIQPAKLEDSAVYLCASSPGDGYSYNEQFFGPGTRLTVL.

V usage is TRBV28 and J usage is TRBJ1-1; D unresolved. V lost 6 bases to trimming and J lost 1 base, with 12 bases between them. The CDR3 contains 14 residues. Germline V lookup: CDR1 MDHEN, CDR2 SYDVKM. Written as DNA, the CDR3 is TGTGCCAGCAGCTACCCAAATTCGAACACTGAAGCTTTCTTT. Protein product: CASSYPNSNTEAFF. The whole variable domain, filled in from reference TRBV28 and TRBJ1-1, reads DVKVTQSSRYLVKRTGEKVFLECVQDMDHENMFWYRQDPGLGLRLIYFSYDVKMKEKGDIPEGYSVSREKKERFSLILESASTNQTSMYLCASSYPNSNTEAFFGQGTRLTVV.

The chain carries TRBV19 and TRBJ2-2, with D possibly being TRBD2 (7 bases). V lost 5 bases and J 4 bases, leaving 11 bases between the germline ends. The germline CDR1 and CDR2 sequences are LNHDA and SQIVND (reference sequence). The length of the CDR3 is 14 residues. CDR3 amino acids: CASSRGAGTGELFF. DNA for the CDR3: TGTGCCAGTAGTCGGGGGGCTGGCACCGGGGAGCTGTTTTTT.

This clone was seen more than once but under ten times. The V gene is TRBV19, the J gene TRBJ2-1; no definite D call. Germline V gene sequence: CDR1 LNHDA, CDR2 SQIVND (reference sequence). V was trimmed by 6 bases and J by 4 bases, leaving 7 bases between them. The length of the CDR3 is 12 residues. CDR3 coding DNA: TGTGCCAGTAGCTTCCTTTACAATGAGCAGTTCTTC. Translating gives CASSFLYNEQFF. The complete variable domain, with remaining parts taken from reference TRBV19 and TRBJ2-1, reads DGGITQSPKYLFRKEGQNVTLSCEQNLNHDAMYWYRQDPGQGLRLIYYSQIVNDFQKGDIAEGYSVSREKKESFPLTVTSAQKNPTAFYLCASSFLYNEQFFGPGTRLTVL.

This clone came up a few times. This chain connects TRBV7-9 to TRBJ2-1; D gene ambiguous. This CDR3 spans 13 amino acids. Germline V lookup: CDR1 SEHNR, CDR2 FQNEAQ (reference sequence). V was clipped by 0 bases and J by 11 bases, with 11 bases between them. CDR3 region: CASSLALGTKQFF. The CDR3 DNA follows: TGTGCCAGCAGCTTAGCATTGGGCACCAAGCAGTTCTTC.

This clone was recorded a few times. The V gene is TRBV15, the J gene TRBJ2-3; tentatively, D is TRBD2 (6 bases). Germline V gene lookup returns CDR1 LNHNV and CDR2 YYDKDF (reference sequence). The V end lost 6 bases, the J end lost 0 bases, and 10 bases lay between the germline ends. The CDR3 contains 14 residues. CDR3: CATSPGTSTDTQYF. The CDR3 DNA sequence: TGTGCCACCAGTCCAGGGACTAGCACAGATACGCAGTATTTT.

In its sample, this clone was seen a few times. This chain joins TRBV7-2 and TRBJ2-1; 7 nucleotides agree with TRBD2. There are 15 residues in the CDR3. V was clipped by 5 bases and J by 8 bases; unmatched bases: 12. The germline gives CDR1 SGHTA, CDR2 FQGNSA. This CDR3 reads CASSPYLGGVYEQFF. The CDR3, as DNA: TGTGCCAGCAGCCCATACCTTGGGGGGGTCTATGAGCAGTTCTTC.

The chain uses TRBV21-1 and TRBJ1-1; TRBD1 is the table's D call, not checked against the DNA. TRBV21-1 corresponds to a pseudogene. This CDR3 has 11 amino acids. Written as DNA, the CDR3 is TGTGCCAGCCGGGACAGGGGTGAAGCTTTCTTT. This translates into CASRDRGEAFF.